The 16 T cell receptor beta chains reported below all come from one sample, sequenced in a study of T cell clonality in common variable immunodeficiency (dated by TCRdb to between 2015 and 2017). Broader findings and caveats from the paper: CVID TCRbeta sequences were reported to have fewer deletions and N-nucleotide insertions and to lack highly modified clones with 13 or more V deletions.

The library relied on the immunoSEQ multiplex PCR assay. Not all clones reach the TCRdb copy of this immuneACCESS table, which keeps in-frame sequences only. Checked studies attribute under half of the gap to unresolved V genes and leave the rest unexplained. The table puts 30,000 or so clones in this sample, none counted just once. The ten largest make up under 4% of the sample. These TCRs are of unknown antigen specificity. Material: peripheral blood mononuclear cells. The receptors stem from a human donor with common variable immunodeficiency.

This clone was counted ten times or more. A read error may produce the germline difference seen at one junction end. Read data end 3 residues before the CDR3 end; the end is taken from the germline J gene. This rearrangement joins TRBV30 to TRBJ1-5; 8 bases map to TRBD1. The CDR3 consists of 15 residues. Germline lookup yields CDR1 GTSNPN and CDR2 SVGIG (reference sequence). The sequenced part of the CDR3 DNA is TGTGCCTGGAGTGTACGGACAGGGAGCAACCAGCCC. Residues: CAWSVRTGSNQP. The entire CDR3 sequence reads CAWSVRTGSNQPQHF.

This clone has just a few counts. The read terminates 3 residues before the CDR3 end, so the remaining end is supplied by the germline J gene. This chain links TRBV2 with TRBJ2-5; 7 bases agree with TRBD2. Trimming took 1 base from V and 5 from J; bases not matched to a gene: 7. Germline CDR1 is SNHLY and CDR2 is FYNNEI. The CDR3 is made up of 15 amino acids. CDR3 amino acids: CASSEVGGGGETQYF. The sequenced part of the CDR3 DNA is TGTGCCAGCAGTGAAGTAGGCGGGGGAGGGGAGACC.

This clone was detected many times. The CDR3 end is not reached by the read, which stops 3 residues before it; the germline J gene fills it in. V and J are TRBV2 and TRBJ2-3, with TRBD1 matching over 7 bases. This CDR3 has 17 amino acids. The trim removed 8 bases at V and 3 bases at J, leaving 17 bases unmatched. From germline, CDR1 is SNHLY and CDR2 FYNNEI. CDR3 sequence: CASGEVFRQGETDTQYF. CDR3 DNA, as far as it was read: TGTGCCAGCGGAGAGGTGTTTAGGCAGGGGGAGACAGATACG.

This clone was counted at least ten times. Compared with germline, one end of the junction differs, possibly owing to a read error. The read gets to within 3 residues of the CDR3 end, and the germline J gene fills in the rest. The gene calls are TRBV4-2 and TRBJ2-1; 9 bases line up with TRBD2. The CDR3 runs to 17 residues. Per the germline V gene, CDR1 is LGHNA and CDR2 is YNFKEQ. The sequenced part of the CDR3 DNA is TGCGCCAGCAGCCAAGGAGGTAGCGGGAGCTCCTACAATGAG. Translated: CASSQGGSGSSYNE. The CDR3 as a whole reads CASSQGGSGSSYNEQFF.

In its sample, this clone was seen a few times. Read coverage stops 3 residues before the CDR3 terminus; the germline J gene supplies the remainder. The chain uses TRBV7-3 and TRBJ2-3, with 11 bases matching TRBD2. V was pared by 5 bases and J by 2 bases, with 6 bases of the junction left unmatched. CDR1 is SGHTA, CDR2 FQGTGA, per germline. This CDR3 contains 16 residues. The covered CDR3 bases are TGTGCCAGCAGCCCACTAGCGGGGGCCCCCACAGATACG. This translates into CASSPLAGAPTDT. The full-length CDR3 reads as CASSPLAGAPTDTQYF.

CDR3 DNA, as far as it was read: TGTGCCAGCTCACCACCGAAAGGACTGGCCTACGAG. This encodes CASSPPKGLAYE. The complete CDR3 reads CASSPPKGLAYEQYF. The chain is built from TRBV18 and TRBJ2-7; D is perhaps TRBD2 (5 bases). The read ends 3 residues early relative to the CDR3; the germline J gene fills the gap. The CDR3 length is 15 residues. V gave up 0 bases and J gave up 2 bases, with 11 bases separating them. The V gene's germline CDR1 is KGHSH and CDR2 LQKENI.

Notes on this clone: The CDR3 end falls 3 residues outside the read, so it is completed with the germline J gene. The rearrangement joins TRBV7-9 to TRBJ2-1; 10 bases are shared with TRBD2. Germline V gene sequence: CDR1 SEHNR, CDR2 FQNEAQ (reference sequence). Trimming cost V 5 bases and J 6 bases; bases outside gene matches: 7. The CDR3 runs 15 residues. The sequenced CDR3 bases are TGTGCCAGCAGCCCAAGCGGGGGGGCGCCCAATGAG. Its translation: CASSPSGGAPNE. The complete CDR3 protein is CASSPSGGAPNEQFF.

This clone has ten or more counts. Read sequence stops 3 residues before the CDR3 end, and the germline J gene provides the missing end. The V gene is TRBV28, the J gene TRBJ2-7, with D unclear. V lost 3 bases, J lost 1 base, and 13 bases lay in between. This CDR3 region has 15 residues. Germline V gene sequence: CDR1 MDHEN, CDR2 SYDVKM. The chain's CDR3 is CASSFKTHGSYEQYF. The part of the CDR3 DNA that was read is TGTGCCAGCAGTTTTAAGACCCACGGGTCCTACGAG.

Details on this clone: Read sequence stops 3 residues before the CDR3 end, and the germline J gene provides the missing end. Within the sample, other DNA sequences also encode this same CDR3. The rearrangement joins TRBV18 to TRBJ2-2; 8 bases agree with TRBD1. J lost 3 bases, V lost 0 bases, and 3 bases had no gene match. Germline CDR1 and CDR2: KGHSH and LQKENI. This CDR3 has 16 amino acids. CDR3 DNA, as far as it was read: TGTGCCAGCTCACCACCGGCAGGGGGCTACACCGGGGAG. It encodes CASSPPAGGYTGE. The entire CDR3 protein is CASSPPAGGYTGELFF.

This clone was seen only a few times. The CDR3 is cut off 3 residues early in the read; its end comes from the germline J gene. This sequence joins TRBV7-2 and TRBJ2-7; perhaps TRBD2 as D (7 bases). CDR3 length equals 15 residues. CDR1 and CDR2 from the germline V gene are SGHTA and FQGNSA. V was clipped by 6 bases and J by 5 bases, with 20 bases between them. CDR3 bases read: TGTGCCAGCAGAAGGATAGGGGGGGGCCGGGACGAG. As protein: CASRRIGGGRDE. In full, the CDR3 reads CASRRIGGGRDEQYF.

In the case of this clone: The sequenced fragment ends 3 residues before the CDR3 boundary, so the rest is inferred from the germline J gene. The rearrangement links TRBV30 to TRBJ1-2, with 7 bases that match TRBD1. The CDR3 is made up of 18 amino acids. Looked up from germline, CDR1 is GTSNPN and CDR2 is SVGIG (reference sequence). With 0 bases clipped from V and 3 bases from J, the junction kept 16 bases outside the gene matches. This chain's CDR3 is CAWSVKPAILQGHYGYTF. The CDR3 bases that were read are TGTGCCTGGAGTGTAAAGCCCGCGATACTACAGGGGCACTATGGC.

This clone was found a few times. The CDR3 end is not reached by the read, which stops 3 residues before it; the germline J gene fills it in. The chain has TRBV7-2 and TRBJ2-7; 8 nucleotides line up with TRBD1. Unmatched junction bases numbered 6, after V lost 5 bases and J lost 0 bases. There are 15 residues in the CDR3. The germline CDR1 and CDR2 sequences are SGHTA and FQGNSA. Here the CDR3 reads CASSPRDRISYEQYF. The covered CDR3 bases are TGTGCCAGCAGCCCCCGGGACAGGATCTCCTACGAG.

Notes on this clone: From the germline J gene comes the end of the CDR3, since the read stops 3 residues before it. The genes are TRBV20-1 and TRBJ2-3, with 8 bases matching TRBD2. The V gene end was trimmed by 0 bases and the J gene end by 0 bases; junction bases not matched to a gene: 11. The CDR3 has 18 amino acids. Germline values: CDR1 DFQATT, CDR2 SNEGSKA (reference sequence). The CDR3 DNA, read in part, is TGCAGTGCTAGAGATCCGGCCTATAGCGGGGCGAGCACAGATACG. Protein sequence: CSARDPAYSGASTDT. In full, the CDR3 reads CSARDPAYSGASTDTQYF.

In its sample, this clone was seen many times. The DNA read from the CDR3 is TGTGCCAGCTCACCCACAGTAGAGACC. This codes for CASSPTVET. The complete CDR3 reads CASSPTVETQYF. V is TRBV18 and J is TRBJ2-5; D gene uncertain. The read gets to within 3 residues of the CDR3 end, and the germline J gene fills in the rest. Germline lookup yields CDR1 KGHSH and CDR2 LQKENI. V was trimmed by 3 bases and J by 4 bases, leaving 6 bases between them. The CDR3 has 12 amino acids.

This clone was observed a handful of times. The CDR3 end lies 3 residues beyond the end of the read and is filled in from the germline J gene. The V call is TRBV20-1, the J call TRBJ1-4, with a weak D call TRBD1 (5 bases). This CDR3 spans 14 amino acids. The V and J ends lost 1 base and 2 bases respectively, with 8 bases between them. Germline V gene sequence: CDR1 DFQATT, CDR2 SNEGSKA (reference sequence). The CDR3 DNA, read in part, is TGCAGTGCTAGAGCAGGGCCCACTAATGAAAAA. This codes for CSARAGPTNEK. The CDR3 as a whole reads CSARAGPTNEKLFF.

Turning to this clone: The CDR3 end lies 3 residues beyond the end of the read and is filled in from the germline J gene. The rearrangement uses TRBV6-7 and TRBJ2-5, with a tentative D call TRBD2 (6 bases). TRBV6-7 qualifies as an ORF whose function is uncertain. The CDR3 has 15 residues. Trimming pared 2 bases from V and 2 bases from J, leaving 12 bases between. The DNA read from the CDR3 is TGTGCCAGCAGTTACCCGACTAGTGGGCAAGAGACC. Protein product: CASSYPTSGQET. The full CDR3 reads CASSYPTSGQETQYF.